This TCR beta chain stems from a study of control samples from healthy donors and cancer patients. Assay: immunoSEQ multiplex PCR; the TCRdb copy retains only in-frame clones and omits some. The sample gives under 300,000 clones, roughly 82% of which show up once; roughly 15% is in the top ten. As regards this clone: Other DNA sequences in the sample encode the same CDR3.

This TCR derives from a woman aged 55-69 years with lung cancer. The source material was PBMCs.

CDR3 DNA sequence: TGTGCCAGCAGCCAAGCGGCAGGGGCAAACACTGAAGCTTTCTTT. Its protein is CASSQAAGANTEAFF. This rearrangement joins TRBV3-1 (or the pseudogene TRBV3-2) to TRBJ1-1; tentatively, D is TRBD1 (6 bases). Germline V gene sequence: CDR1 LGHDT, CDR2 YNNKEL (reference sequence). The CDR3 sequence is 15 residues long. The ends were cut back, 1 base at V and 2 bases at J, with 11 bases in the middle.